The present T cell receptor beta chain was sequenced within a study of T cells after yellow fever vaccination. In its sample, this clonotype was seen many times. As yet, its antigen is unknown. For TCR, cDNA came from 5'RACE template switching, which added a universal primer site and UMIs. MiXCR, run by TCRdb on the 5' RACE reads, gives a single entry per CDR3 protein. Of hundreds of thousands of distinct CDR3 sequences in the sample, approximately 13% were seen once. The CDR3 contains 14 residues. V shed 4 bases, J shed 2 bases, and the junction held 6 bases outside the gene matches. Germline CDR1 reads SGHKS; CDR2 reads YYEKEE (reference sequence). The study, taken as a whole, reports: Weaker, the secondary response peaked sooner, at day 5 versus 15.

The V call is TRBV5-5, the J call TRBJ2-7, with TRBD1 matching 7 bases. The TCR originated in a man aged 25-45 years who received the YFV17D yellow fever vaccine. The specimen was PBMCs, collected on the day of the yellow fever booster vaccination. The CDR3 loop reads CASSVTGTTYEQYF. The CDR3 nucleotides are TGTGCCAGCAGCGTGACAGGGACGACCTACGAGCAGTACTTC.